The T cell receptor beta chain described here comes from a study of cytomegalovirus exposure and HLA in healthy donors. Whole-study context: HLA-typed donors were the source of 82 million or so unique TCRs, which an early data release held. Of all 370 or so donors who were genotyped, 81% belonged to the Caucasian-associated ancestry cluster.

Study-level results: Among immune exposure information, only CMV serostatus was available. A later analysis found that most CMV-associated TCR beta chains appeared HLA-restricted.

Primers included in the PCR were 60 Vbeta and 13 Jbeta primers. Using immunoSEQ multiplex PCR, the repertoire was profiled, and TCRdb retains in-frame clones only, with some absent. Here the sample spans 200,000 or so clones, 70% to 80% being singletons. Details on this clone: Its matching antigen is unknown.

The receptor was derived from a woman aged 25 to 39 in good health and CMV-seronegative. Sequenced input: PBMCs.

CDR3 region: CASSEYRGYEQYF. The CDR3 bases are TGTGCCAGCAGTGAATACAGGGGGTACGAGCAGTACTTC. The rearrangement links TRBV25-1 to TRBJ2-7; 7 bases match TRBD1. The junction had 0 bases not matched to a gene; V was cut back by 0 bases and J by 4 bases. The germline V gene has CDR1 MGHDK and CDR2 SYGVNS. The CDR3 contains 13 residues.